This T cell receptor beta chain emerged from a study of post-analysis software for immune sequencing data. The CDR3 extends over 16 amino acids. Germline assignment: CDR1 SQVTM and CDR2 ANQGSEA. In the case of this clonotype: Its antigen is undetermined.

The authors incorporated unique molecular identifiers into the TCR beta cDNA libraries. TCRdb re-called the PCR reads through MiXCR, storing one row per CDR3 protein. The sample includes 800,000 to 950,000 distinct CDR3 sequences, approximately 53% of them seen just once. General study points: When the samples were clustered directly with F measure, those that had been prepared in the same batch showed strong co-clustering. Relative to controls, patients had several TRBV segments at higher frequency, with TRBV5-6, TRBV5-1 and TRBV20-1 among these.

The source material was blood. This TCR was sampled from a girl under 18 with multiple sclerosis. The chain is built from TRBV29-1 and TRBJ1-2, with 11 bases identical to TRBD1. The CDR3 sequence is CRAHGRTGGEEYGYTF. The CDR3 coding sequence is TGCAGAGCTCATGGGAGGACAGGGGGCGAAGAGTATGGCTACACCTTC.